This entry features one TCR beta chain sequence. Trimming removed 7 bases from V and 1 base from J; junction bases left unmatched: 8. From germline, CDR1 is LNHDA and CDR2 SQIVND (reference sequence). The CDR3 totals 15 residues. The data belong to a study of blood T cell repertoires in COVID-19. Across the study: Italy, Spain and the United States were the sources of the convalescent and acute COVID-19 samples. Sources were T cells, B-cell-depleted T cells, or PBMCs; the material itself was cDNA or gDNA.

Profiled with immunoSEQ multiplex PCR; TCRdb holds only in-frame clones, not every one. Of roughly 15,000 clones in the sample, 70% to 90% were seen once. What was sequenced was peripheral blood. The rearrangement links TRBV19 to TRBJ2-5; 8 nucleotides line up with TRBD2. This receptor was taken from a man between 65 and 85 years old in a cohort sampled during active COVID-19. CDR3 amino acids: CASTGSGTLQETQYF. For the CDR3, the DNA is TGTGCCAGTACGGGTAGCGGGACCCTCCAAGAGACCCAGTACTTC.